The sequence of this T cell receptor beta chain was determined in a study of CD8 T cells in Susac syndrome. Of note for this clonotype: Antigen: not known.

Overall study results and limits: The study's TCR sequencing and HLA analysis covered a relatively small number of individuals, and the study acknowledged this.

Sequencing targeted TCR beta in T cells from blood (CD8+ and CD4+). Reverse transcription of about 0.5 to 1 ug RNA was carried out with random hexamers. Across 54 Vbeta and 13 Jbeta, TCR beta CDR3 was amplified with immunoSEQ multiplex PCR. MiXCR, run by TCRdb on the immunoSEQ multiplex PCR reads, gives a single entry per CDR3 protein. The sample has about 440,000 distinct CDR3 sequences, around 85% seen once. Germline-derived CDR1 and CDR2 are SQVTM and ANQGSEA. With 6 bases clipped from V and 2 bases from J, the junction kept 4 bases outside the gene matches. This CDR3 contains 13 residues. The chain is built from TRBV29-1 and TRBJ1-5, with 7 bases aligning to TRBD1. The clonotype was recovered from a human donor with multiple sclerosis. The sequenced material came from CD8+ T cells from PBMCs. The DNA for the CDR3 is TGCAGCGTAACCGGGACAGGCAATCAGCCCCAGCATTTT. It codes for CSVTGTGNQPQHF.